A single sample gave rise to the 31 T cell receptor beta chains below, sequenced in a study of blood T cells in healthy people across ages. Primed by a sample-barcoded 5' primer and a J-beta primer mix, a second PCR proceeded for about 6 to 11 cycles. TCRdb re-derived calls from the 5' RACE reads in MiXCR, one entry per CDR3 protein. Here the sample spans over 1,500,000 distinct CDR3 sequences, around 42% being singletons. The sample comprised blood. These receptor sequences come from a human donor in good health.

The chain couples TRBV6-2 or TRBV6-3 to TRBJ2-1; 10 bases fit TRBD1. V lost 4 bases to trimming and J lost 6 bases; unmatched junction nucleotides: 6. The CDR3 spans 15 residues. Germline values: CDR1 MNHEY, CDR2 SVGEGT. CDR3 bases: TGTGCCAGCAGTTCGCGCGGGACAGGGGTCAATGAGCAGTTCTTC. It yields the protein CASSSRGTGVNEQFF.

V and J are TRBV5-1 and TRBJ1-2, with D uncertain. This CDR3 has 15 amino acids. The germline V and J ends were trimmed by 0 bases and 6 bases, with 15 bases remaining between them. Germline loops: CDR1 SGHRS, CDR2 YFSETQ. The CDR3 reads CASSLVRGGRDGYTF. The CDR3 DNA sequence: TGCGCCAGCAGCTTGGTGCGGGGAGGTAGAGATGGCTACACCTTC.

This chain joins TRBV5-6 and TRBJ2-7, with a possible D match to TRBD1 (5 bases). Germline V CDR1 and CDR2: SGHDT, YYEEEE. CDR3 length equals 15 residues. V lost 2 bases and J 5 bases, leaving 17 bases between the germline ends. This chain's CDR3 is CASSLTPQGVHEQYF. DNA for the CDR3: TGTGCCAGCAGCTTAACTCCCCAGGGTGTACACGAGCAGTACTTC.

J is TRBJ2-4 and V is TRBV3-1; 10 positions agree with TRBD1. V dropped 8 bases and J dropped 7; count of bases not matched to a gene: 8. The CDR3 covers 14 residues. Germline lookup yields CDR1 LGHDT and CDR2 YNNKEL (reference sequence). The CDR3: CASRPGQGWNIQYF. For the CDR3, the DNA is TGTGCCAGCCGACCGGGACAGGGGTGGAACATTCAGTACTTC.

In this sample, this clonotype turned up a few times. The rearrangement uses TRBV7-2 and TRBJ1-6, with D uncertain. Trimming took 7 bases from V and 0 from J, leaving 7 bases between them. CDR3 length equals 14 residues. Germline V CDR1 and CDR2: SGHTA, FQGNSA. Written as DNA, the CDR3 is TGTGCCAGCATGACCAGCTCCTATAATTCACCCCTCCACTTT. As protein: CASMTSSYNSPLHF.

This clonotype came up a few times. The chain couples TRBV7-3 to TRBJ2-1; no definite D call. Trimming took off 2 bases at V and 0 bases at J, with 5 bases between the two ends. The CDR3 covers 14 residues. Per germline, CDR1 SGHTA and CDR2 FQGTGA. The CDR3 DNA sequence: TGTGCCAGCAGCTTAGCCTACTCCTACAATGAGCAGTTCTTC. It translates to CASSLAYSYNEQFF.

This clonotype has ten or more counts. The gene calls are TRBV29-1 and TRBJ2-5, with 8 bases lining up with TRBD1. The CDR3 loop spans 12 amino acids. The germline CDR1 and CDR2 sequences are SQVTM and ANQGSEA. The J segment lost 7 bases and the V segment lost 6 bases, leaving 7 bases of the junction unmatched. This CDR3 reads CSVGTGDGTQYF. CDR3 bases: TGCAGCGTCGGGACAGGAGACGGGACCCAGTACTTC.

The chain joins TRBV4-3 to TRBJ2-1; weak D call: TRBD2 (7 bases). V gave up 7 bases and J gave up 6 bases, with 16 bases separating them. This CDR3 comprises 14 residues. Germline V gene sequence: CDR1 LGHNA, CDR2 YSLEER. The CDR3 spells CASTWRAGANEQFF. CDR3 nucleotide sequence: TGCGCCAGCACATGGCGGGCGGGGGCCAATGAGCAGTTCTTC.

V usage is TRBV13 and J usage is TRBJ1-1, with TRBD1 matching over 8 bases. The V gene's germline CDR1 is PRHDT and CDR2 FYEKMQ (reference sequence). The trim removed 5 bases at V and 4 bases at J, leaving 9 bases unmatched. This CDR3 comprises 15 residues. This CDR3 is CASSPLGQGSTEAFF. CDR3 nucleotide sequence: TGTGCCAGCAGCCCCCTTGGACAGGGATCCACTGAAGCTTTCTTT. The variable domain in full, with the rest retrieved from reference TRBV13 and TRBJ1-1, is AAGVIQSPRHLIKEKRETATLKCYPIPRHDTVYWYQQGPGQDPQFLISFYEKMQSDKGSIPDRFSAQQFSDYHSELNMSSLELGDSALYFCASSPLGQGSTEAFFGQGTRLTVV.

This clonotype was detected only a few times. This chain connects TRBV6-6 to TRBJ1-1, with D unresolved. CDR1 and CDR2 from the germline V gene are MNHNY and SVGAGI (reference sequence). The CDR3 is 14 amino acids. Between the trimmed V and J ends, which lost 2 bases and 4 bases, there was a span of 11 bases. For the CDR3, the DNA is TGTGCCAGCAGTTACCGTCAAGGGAGCACTGAAGCTTTCTTT. This encodes CASSYRQGSTEAFF.

In its sample, this clonotype was seen many times. The rearrangement joins TRBV7-9 to TRBJ1-4; 8 nucleotides line up with TRBD1. CDR3 length equals 16 residues. Looked up from germline, CDR1 is SEHNR and CDR2 is FQNEAQ (reference sequence). The ends lost 5 bases at V and 3 bases at J; junction bases unmatched: 8. The chain's CDR3 is CASSPATGDPNEKLFF. CDR3 sequence (DNA): TGTGCCAGCAGCCCAGCGACAGGGGACCCTAATGAAAAACTGTTTTTT.

In its sample, this clonotype was seen a few times. The chain carries TRBV5-6 and TRBJ2-5, with D perhaps matching TRBD2 (7 bases). CDR1 is SGHDT, CDR2 YYEEEE, per germline. The CDR3 contains 15 residues. V lost 4 bases and J 5 bases, leaving 18 bases between the germline ends. The CDR3 region is CASSPLGGGLETQYF. The CDR3 DNA is TGTGCCAGCAGCCCCCTGGGGGGGGGCCTGGAGACCCAGTACTTC.

V is TRBV6-2 or TRBV6-3 and J is TRBJ1-2; TRBD1 matches 9 bases. This CDR3 comprises 16 residues. J was trimmed by 3 bases and V by 4 bases; bases with no gene match: 9. Germline CDR1 MNHEY, CDR2 SVGEGT. CDR3: CASSSDPGQGYYGYTF. The CDR3 DNA follows: TGTGCCAGCAGTTCCGACCCGGGACAGGGCTACTATGGCTACACCTTC.

In this sample, this clonotype turned up many times. The J gene is TRBJ2-7, the V gene TRBV4-2; TRBD1 or TRBD2 may be the D gene (6 bases each). Looked up from germline, CDR1 is LGHNA and CDR2 is YNFKEQ. The CDR3 totals 15 residues. Trimming left V 0 bases short and J 3 bases short, with 12 bases between. For the CDR3, the DNA is TGTGCCAGCAGCCAAGAAGAGGGGGGTGTCTACGAGCAGTACTTC. It translates to CASSQEEGGVYEQYF.

V and J are TRBV20-1 and TRBJ2-7, with D unresolved. CDR3 length: 12 amino acids. Germline-derived CDR1 and CDR2 are DFQATT and SNEGSKA (reference sequence). Trimming shortened V by 6 bases and J by 0 bases, and 9 bases separated the two germline ends. CDR3 loop: CSAPDISYEQYF. Here the CDR3 DNA reads TGCAGTGCGCCCGACATCTCCTACGAGCAGTACTTC.

The V gene is TRBV3-1, the J gene TRBJ2-1, with 9 bases identical to TRBD2. The CDR3 has 16 amino acids. Germline V CDR1 and CDR2: LGHDT, YNNKEL (reference sequence). Trimming cost V 3 bases and J 0 bases; bases outside gene matches: 3. CDR3 in DNA: TGTGCCAGCAGCCAGGAGGGACTAGCCTCCTACAATGAGCAGTTCTTC. Translating it yields CASSQEGLASYNEQFF.

This clonotype came up a few times. This chain links TRBV20-1 with TRBJ2-3, with 13 bases lining up with TRBD2. The V gene end was trimmed by 0 bases and the J gene end by 7 bases; junction bases not matched to a gene: 7. The CDR3 length is 16 residues. From germline, CDR1 is DFQATT and CDR2 SNEGSKA (reference sequence). Written as DNA, the CDR3 is TGCAGTGCTAGAGATTTTACTAGCGGGGGGGCTTATACGCAGTATTTT. Translating it yields CSARDFTSGGAYTQYF.

Worth noting for this clonotype: The DNA is omitted, as the CDR3 cannot be located on it reliably, and the CDR3 follows TCRdb's listing. The chain employs TRBV20-1 and TRBJ1-2. Germline V gene data show CDR1 as DFQATT and CDR2 as SNEGSKA (reference sequence). The length of the CDR3 is 13 amino acids, counting both ends. The CDR3 spells CSVGTVTGYGCTF.

The chain recombines TRBV4-3 with TRBJ2-4; the D gene could be TRBD1 or TRBD2 (5 bases each). The DNA end is a closer match to TRBJ2-7, so the J assignment may be wrong. The CDR3 covers 15 residues. Germline V CDR1 and CDR2: LGHNA, YSLEER. The CDR3 here is CASSQVRGAPYEQYF. The CDR3 nucleotides are TGCGCCAGCAGCCAAGTACGAGGGGCCCCCTACGAGCAGTACTTC.

This chain uses TRBV29-1 with TRBJ2-7; D may be TRBD2 (5 bases). V shed 6 bases and J shed 4 bases, with 25 bases lying between them. This CDR3 comprises 16 residues. Germline loops: CDR1 SQVTM, CDR2 ANQGSEA. The CDR3 coding sequence is TGCAGCGTGCACAATACCAACACTAGTTGGGGTTACGAGCAGTACTTC. Residues: CSVHNTNTSWGYEQYF.

V gene TRBV29-1 combines with J gene TRBJ1-1, with no clear D. From germline, CDR1 is SQVTM and CDR2 ANQGSEA. The CDR3 has 15 amino acids. V shed 5 bases and J shed 0 bases, with 16 bases lying between them. The chain's CDR3 is CSVRKGSTMNTEAFF. CDR3 coding DNA: TGCAGCGTTCGTAAAGGATCAACGATGAACACTGAAGCTTTCTTT.

This clonotype has a handful of counts. This sequence joins TRBV7-3 and TRBJ2-1, with TRBD1 matching 11 bases. This CDR3 comprises 16 residues. Germline CDR1 is SGHTA and CDR2 is FQGTGA. J was trimmed by 6 bases and V by 5 bases; bases with no gene match: 9. The DNA for the CDR3 is TGTGCCAGCAGCCGGACAGGGGGCGCATATGGCAATGAGCAGTTCTTC. As protein: CASSRTGGAYGNEQFF.

This clonotype was seen ten or more times. The J gene is TRBJ2-5, the V gene TRBV11-2; D is unclear. Germline CDR1 reads SGHAT; CDR2 reads FQNNGV. With 1 base removed from V and 1 base from J, the gap between germline ends came to 7 bases. The CDR3 runs to 14 residues. CDR3 sequence (DNA): TGTGCCAGCAGCTTAGTAGGCAGCCAAGAGACCCAGTACTTC. Its translation: CASSLVGSQETQYF.

In this sample, this clonotype turned up a few times. The chain joins TRBV28 to TRBJ2-7; perhaps TRBD2 as D (6 bases). The ends were cut back, 6 bases at V and 0 bases at J, with 12 bases in the middle. The germline CDR1 and CDR2 sequences are MDHEN and SYDVKM. The CDR3 has 14 residues. CDR3 DNA sequence: TGTGCCAGCAGACATCCGGGACTCTCCTACGAGCAGTACTTC. Translating it yields CASRHPGLSYEQYF.

This clonotype was seen only once. This chain joins TRBV4-1 and TRBJ1-4; D unclear. The CDR3 contains 12 residues. Germline CDR1 and CDR2: MGHRA and YSYEKL. Trimming took off 2 bases at V and 9 bases at J, with 7 bases between the two ends. The CDR3 nucleotides are TGCGCCAGCAGCCAAACCGGGAAAAAACTGTTTTTT. This sequence encodes CASSQTGKKLFF.

This clonotype was observed a handful of times. The J gene is TRBJ2-7, the V gene TRBV29-1, with TRBD1 matching 11 bases. The V segment lost 4 bases and the J segment 5 bases; nucleotides outside the gene matches: 7. Looked up from germline, CDR1 is SQVTM and CDR2 is ANQGSEA. The CDR3 totals 14 residues. In DNA form, the CDR3 reads TGCAGCGTTGGGGACAGGGGGGACCTACACGAGCAGTACTTC. It translates to CSVGDRGDLHEQYF.

This chain joins TRBV4-1 and TRBJ1-2, with 7 bases that match TRBD1. Germline V gene data show CDR1 as MGHRA and CDR2 as YSYEKL. CDR3 length: 17 residues. Germline trimming cut 0 bases from V and 2 bases from J; bases unmatched to any gene: 9. CDR3: CASSQDGQAVGNYGYTF. For the CDR3, the DNA is TGCGCCAGCAGCCAAGACGGACAGGCGGTCGGAAACTATGGCTACACCTTC.

The CDR3 loop is CASRRLAGADTQYF. Here the CDR3 DNA reads TGTGCCAGTCGTAGACTAGCGGGGGCAGATACGCAGTATTTT. The chain is built from TRBV7-2 and TRBJ2-3; 12 bases align to TRBD2. Germline V gene sequence: CDR1 SGHTA, CDR2 FQGNSA. V was pared by 9 bases and J by 4 bases, with 5 bases of the junction left unmatched. This CDR3 region has 14 residues.

J is TRBJ2-1 and V is TRBV11-2, with TRBD1 identical over 8 bases. CDR3 length: 15 amino acids. Germline-derived CDR1 and CDR2 are SGHAT and FQNNGV. V lost 3 bases to trimming and J lost 2 bases; unmatched junction nucleotides: 3. The CDR3 is CASSLRTGPYNEQFF. The CDR3 DNA reads TGTGCCAGCAGCTTGCGGACAGGGCCCTACAATGAGCAGTTCTTC.

This clonotype was detected a few times. Sequence at one end of the junction differs from germline and may be a read error. The chain couples TRBV20-1 to TRBJ2-3; possible D gene TRBD2, 6 bases. This CDR3 contains 15 residues. Per the germline V gene, CDR1 is DFQATT and CDR2 is SNEGSKA (reference sequence). The chain's CDR3 is CSASRASVITDTRYF. DNA of the CDR3: TGCAGTGCTAGTAGAGCTAGCGTAATCACAGATACGCGGTATTTT.

The rearrangement joins TRBV11-3 to TRBJ2-1; TRBD2 is a possible D gene (7 bases). V was clipped by 0 bases and J by 6 bases, with 18 bases between them. CDR1 SGHNT and CDR2 YENEEA come from the germline V gene. The CDR3 has 17 amino acids. The DNA of the CDR3 is TGTGCCAGCAGCTTAGACCGCTGGACGGGGGGCTTCAATGAGCAGTTCTTC. Its translation: CASSLDRWTGGFNEQFF.